What follows describes a single T cell receptor beta chain. RNA transcripts served as the template for amplifying TCR beta CDR3 regions. Researchers ran a first-round RT-PCR on the TCR CDR3 using the HTBI primer set. TCRdb reanalysed the multiplex PCR reads using MiXCR and keeps one entry per CDR3 protein. The sample includes about 600,000 distinct CDR3 sequences, roughly 15% seen only once; the top ten take about 3.5%. This entry belongs to a study of T cells in Graves' hyperthyroidism and ophthalmopathy. Germline V gene sequence: CDR1 SGDLS, CDR2 YYNGEE. V was trimmed by 5 bases and J by 1 base, leaving 12 bases between them. CDR3 length: 14 residues.

The source material was blood. The clonotype originates from a middle-aged woman with Graves' ophthalmopathy. The rearrangement links TRBV9 to TRBJ1-1; D gene uncertain. CDR3 in DNA: TGTGCCAGCAGTTTGATTCGGGCGAACACTGAAGCTTTCTTT. Translated, it gives CASSLIRANTEAFF.